Sequencing of this TCR beta chain was carried out in a study of T-cell memory formation after mild COVID-19. On the study more broadly: Clustering of TCRs was largely donor specific.

Turning to this clonotype: No antigen is known for it.

Constant-segment-primed 5'RACE gave TCR alpha and TCR beta cDNA libraries with sample barcodes and UMIs. Each CDR3 protein is one row after TCRdb ran MiXCR on the 5' RACE reads. The data contain about 250,000 distinct CDR3 sequences, approximately 15% of them singletons. Study conclusions and caveats: Specificity for SARS-CoV-2 was not confirmed among the second-wave clones peaking on day 37. Most CD4+ clones that shrank were in CM and EM, while CD8+ ones turned up in EMRA.

The CDR3 covers 17 residues. Germline CDR1 and CDR2: MGHRA and YSYEKL. Trimming took off 4 bases at V and 3 bases at J, with 21 bases between the two ends. This sequence joins TRBV4-1 and TRBJ2-5; perhaps D is TRBD1 or TRBD2 (5 bases each). Sequences were obtained from PBMCs or a T cell subset sorted from them (not recorded which). The source of this sequence is an adult woman who had mild COVID-19 (a few samples of this study predate the infection). Cell type and time point are not known. In DNA, the CDR3 is TGCGCCAGCAGCCTTCCCACTAGGGGCAGGTCAAAAGAGACCCAGTACTTC. Protein product: CASSLPTRGRSKETQYF.